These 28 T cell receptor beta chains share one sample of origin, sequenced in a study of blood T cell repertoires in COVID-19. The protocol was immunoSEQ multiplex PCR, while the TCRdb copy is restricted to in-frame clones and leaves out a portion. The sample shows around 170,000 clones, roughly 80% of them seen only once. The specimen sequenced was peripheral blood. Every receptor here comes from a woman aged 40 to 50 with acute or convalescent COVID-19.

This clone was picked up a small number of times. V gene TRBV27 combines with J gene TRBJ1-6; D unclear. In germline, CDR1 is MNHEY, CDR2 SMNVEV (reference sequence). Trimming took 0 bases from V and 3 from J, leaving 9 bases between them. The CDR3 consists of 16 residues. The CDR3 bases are TGTGCCAGCAGTTTATCCACGGGGTACTATAATTCACCCCTCCACTTT. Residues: CASSLSTGYYNSPLHF.

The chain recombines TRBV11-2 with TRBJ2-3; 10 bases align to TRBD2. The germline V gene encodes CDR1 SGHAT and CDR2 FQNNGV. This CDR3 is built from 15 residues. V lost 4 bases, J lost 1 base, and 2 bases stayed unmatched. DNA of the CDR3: TGTGCCAGCAGCTCCCTAGCGGGGGGCACAGATACGCAGTATTTT. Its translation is CASSSLAGGTDTQYF. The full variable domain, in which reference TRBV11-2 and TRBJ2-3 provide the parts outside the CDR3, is EAGVAQSPRYKIIEKRQSVAFWCNPISGHATLYWYQQILGQGPKLLIQFQNNGVVDDSQLPKDRFSAERLKGVDSTLKIQPAKLEDSAVYLCASSSLAGGTDTQYFGPGTRLTVL.

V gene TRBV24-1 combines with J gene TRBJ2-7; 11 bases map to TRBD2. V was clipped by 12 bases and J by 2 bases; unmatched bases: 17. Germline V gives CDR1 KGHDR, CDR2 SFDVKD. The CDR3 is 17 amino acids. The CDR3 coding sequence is TGTGCCGCAAGAACTAGCGGGGGCACCGGGAGCCCCTACGAGCAGTACTTC. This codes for CAARTSGGTGSPYEQYF.

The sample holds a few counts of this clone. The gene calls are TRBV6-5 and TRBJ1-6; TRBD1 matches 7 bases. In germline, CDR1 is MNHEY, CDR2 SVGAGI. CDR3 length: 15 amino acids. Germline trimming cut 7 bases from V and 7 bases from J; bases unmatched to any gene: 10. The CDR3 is CASTFFGTENSPLHF. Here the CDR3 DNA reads TGTGCCAGCACTTTTTTCGGGACAGAAAATTCACCCCTCCACTTT.

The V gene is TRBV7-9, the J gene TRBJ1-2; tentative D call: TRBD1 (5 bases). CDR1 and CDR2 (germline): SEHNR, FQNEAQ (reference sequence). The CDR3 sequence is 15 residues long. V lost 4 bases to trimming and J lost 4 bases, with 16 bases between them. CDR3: CASSSLEGLGYGYTF. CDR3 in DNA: TGTGCCAGCAGCTCCCTGGAGGGGTTAGGCTATGGCTACACCTTC.

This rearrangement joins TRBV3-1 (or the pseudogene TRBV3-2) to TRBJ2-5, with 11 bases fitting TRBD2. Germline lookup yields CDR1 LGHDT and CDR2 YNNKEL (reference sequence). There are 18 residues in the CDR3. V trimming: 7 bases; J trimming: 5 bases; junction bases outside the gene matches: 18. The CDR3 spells CASNLGPGSGGARETQYF. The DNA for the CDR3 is TGTGCCAGCAACCTAGGGCCGGGTAGCGGGGGGGCCCGGGAGACCCAGTACTTC.

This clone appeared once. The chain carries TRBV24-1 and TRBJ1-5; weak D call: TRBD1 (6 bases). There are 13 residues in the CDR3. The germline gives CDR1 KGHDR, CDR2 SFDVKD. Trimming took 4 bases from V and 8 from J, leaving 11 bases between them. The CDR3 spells CATSDGTLEPQHF. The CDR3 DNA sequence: TGTGCCACCAGTGACGGGACATTAGAGCCCCAGCATTTT.

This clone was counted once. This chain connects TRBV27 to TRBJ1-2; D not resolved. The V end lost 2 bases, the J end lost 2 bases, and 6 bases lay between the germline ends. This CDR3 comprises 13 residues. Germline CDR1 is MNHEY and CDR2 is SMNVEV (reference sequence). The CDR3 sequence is CASSLNRNYGYTF. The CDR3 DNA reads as TGTGCCAGCAGTTTAAACCGGAACTATGGCTACACCTTC.

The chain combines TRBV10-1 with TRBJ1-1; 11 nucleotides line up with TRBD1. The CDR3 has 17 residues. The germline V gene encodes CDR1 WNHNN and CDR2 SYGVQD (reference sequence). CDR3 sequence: CPQQHRTGGAGNTEAFF. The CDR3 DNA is TGCCCACAACAGCATCGGACAGGGGGCGCGGGGAACACTGAAGCTTTCTTT.

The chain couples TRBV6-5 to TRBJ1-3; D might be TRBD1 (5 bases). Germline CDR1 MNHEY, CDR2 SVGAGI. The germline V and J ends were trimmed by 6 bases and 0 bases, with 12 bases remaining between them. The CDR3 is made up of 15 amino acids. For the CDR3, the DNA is TGTGCCAGCAGCAACCTGGGGGGCTCTGGAAACACCATATATTTT. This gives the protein CASSNLGGSGNTIYF.

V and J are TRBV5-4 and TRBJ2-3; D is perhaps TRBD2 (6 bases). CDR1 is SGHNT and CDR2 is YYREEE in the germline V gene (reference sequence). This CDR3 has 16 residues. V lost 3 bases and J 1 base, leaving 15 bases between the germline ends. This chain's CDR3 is CASSWDVASGTDTQYF. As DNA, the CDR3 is TGTGCCAGCAGCTGGGATGTGGCTAGCGGCACAGATACGCAGTATTTT.

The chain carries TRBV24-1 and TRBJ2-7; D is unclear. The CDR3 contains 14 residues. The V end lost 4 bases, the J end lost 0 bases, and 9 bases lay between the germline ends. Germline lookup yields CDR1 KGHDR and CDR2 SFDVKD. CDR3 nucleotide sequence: TGTGCCACCAGTGACCATCCTAACTCCTACGAGCAGTACTTC. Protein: CATSDHPNSYEQYF.

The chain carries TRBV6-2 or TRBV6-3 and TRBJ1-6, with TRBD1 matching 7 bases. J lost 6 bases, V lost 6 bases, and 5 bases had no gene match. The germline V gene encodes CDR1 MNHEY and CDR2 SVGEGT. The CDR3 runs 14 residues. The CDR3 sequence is CASSHDRANSPLHF. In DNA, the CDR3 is TGTGCCAGCAGCCACGACAGGGCTAATTCACCCCTCCACTTT.

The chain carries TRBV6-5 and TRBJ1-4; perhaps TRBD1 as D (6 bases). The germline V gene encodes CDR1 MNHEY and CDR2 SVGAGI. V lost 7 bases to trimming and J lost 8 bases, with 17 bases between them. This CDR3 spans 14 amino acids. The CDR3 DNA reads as TGTGCCAGCATTGCCCGGGACAAACGGGAAAAACTGTTTTTT. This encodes CASIARDKREKLFF.

CDR3 in DNA: TGTGCCAGCAGTTGGACGACAGGGATCCAGCCCCAGCATTTT. Encoded protein: CASSWTTGIQPQHF. This chain links TRBV27 with TRBJ1-5, with 7 bases matching TRBD1. Germline CDR1 is MNHEY and CDR2 is SMNVEV (reference sequence). This CDR3 is built from 14 residues. Losses at the gene ends were 4 bases for V and 7 bases for J; bases not matched to a gene: 7.

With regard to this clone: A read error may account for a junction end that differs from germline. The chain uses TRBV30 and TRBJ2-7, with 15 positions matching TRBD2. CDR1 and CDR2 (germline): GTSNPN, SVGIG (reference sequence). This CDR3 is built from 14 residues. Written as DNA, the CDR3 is TGTGCCTGGAGCCAAGGACTAGCGGGAGGGCCGTCGGGATTC. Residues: CAWSQGLAGGPSGF.

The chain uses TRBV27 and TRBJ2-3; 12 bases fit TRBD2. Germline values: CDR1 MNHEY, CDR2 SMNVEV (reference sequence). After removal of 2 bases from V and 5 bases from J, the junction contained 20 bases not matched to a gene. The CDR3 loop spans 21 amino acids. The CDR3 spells CASSLRLRLAGEGDSKDTQYF. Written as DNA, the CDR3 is TGTGCCAGCAGTTTAAGGTTGAGACTAGCGGGAGAGGGGGATTCGAAAGATACGCAGTATTTT.

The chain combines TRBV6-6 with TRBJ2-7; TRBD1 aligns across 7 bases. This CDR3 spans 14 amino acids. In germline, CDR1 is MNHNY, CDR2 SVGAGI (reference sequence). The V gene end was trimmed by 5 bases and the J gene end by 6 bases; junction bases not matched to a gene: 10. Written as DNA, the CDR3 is TGTGCCAGCAGTCAACGATCGACAGGGTTCGAGCAGTACTTC. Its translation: CASSQRSTGFEQYF.

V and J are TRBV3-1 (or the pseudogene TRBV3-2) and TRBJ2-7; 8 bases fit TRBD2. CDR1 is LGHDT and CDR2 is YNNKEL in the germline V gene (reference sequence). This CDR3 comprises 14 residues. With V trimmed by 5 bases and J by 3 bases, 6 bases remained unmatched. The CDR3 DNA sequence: TGTGCCAGCAGCGTCATAGGGACTAGCTACGAGCAGTACTTC. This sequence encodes CASSVIGTSYEQYF.

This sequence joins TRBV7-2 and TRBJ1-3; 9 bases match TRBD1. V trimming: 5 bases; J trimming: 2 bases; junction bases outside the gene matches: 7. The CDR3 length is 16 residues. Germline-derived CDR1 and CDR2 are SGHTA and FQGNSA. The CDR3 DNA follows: TGTGCCAGCAGCCCCCAACAGGGGGCCGCTGGAAACACCATATATTTT. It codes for CASSPQQGAAGNTIYF.

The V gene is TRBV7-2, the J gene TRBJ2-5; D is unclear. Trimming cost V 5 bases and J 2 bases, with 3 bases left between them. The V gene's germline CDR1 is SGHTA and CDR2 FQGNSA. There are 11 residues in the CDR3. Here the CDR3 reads CASSPQETQYF. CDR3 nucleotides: TGTGCCAGCAGCCCGCAAGAGACCCAGTACTTC.

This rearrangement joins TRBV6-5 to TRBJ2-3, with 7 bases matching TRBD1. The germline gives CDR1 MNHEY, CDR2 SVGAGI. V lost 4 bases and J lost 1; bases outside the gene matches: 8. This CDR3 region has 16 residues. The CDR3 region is CASSWAYRGRTDTQYF. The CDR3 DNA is TGTGCCAGCAGTTGGGCTTACAGGGGCCGCACAGATACGCAGTATTTT.

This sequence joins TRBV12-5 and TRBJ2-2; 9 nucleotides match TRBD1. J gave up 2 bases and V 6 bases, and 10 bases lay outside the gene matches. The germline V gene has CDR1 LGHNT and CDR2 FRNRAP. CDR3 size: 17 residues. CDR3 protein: CASGLAWDRANTGELFF. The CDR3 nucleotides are TGTGCTAGTGGCCTAGCCTGGGACAGGGCCAACACCGGGGAGCTGTTTTTT.

CDR3 DNA sequence: TGTGCCTGGAGTGTACTGGTTGAAGCTTTCTTT. This sequence encodes CAWSVLVEAFF. The V call is TRBV30, the J call TRBJ1-1; D is unresolved. Trimming pared 0 bases from V and 7 bases from J, leaving 6 bases between. This CDR3 has 11 amino acids. CDR1 GTSNPN and CDR2 SVGIG come from the germline V gene (reference sequence).

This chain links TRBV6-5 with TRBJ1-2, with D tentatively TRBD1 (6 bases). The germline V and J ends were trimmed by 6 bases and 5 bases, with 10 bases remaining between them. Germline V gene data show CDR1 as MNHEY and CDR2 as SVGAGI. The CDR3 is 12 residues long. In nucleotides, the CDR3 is TGTGCCAGCAGGGGAGGGGGATATGGCTACACCTTC. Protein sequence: CASRGGGYGYTF.

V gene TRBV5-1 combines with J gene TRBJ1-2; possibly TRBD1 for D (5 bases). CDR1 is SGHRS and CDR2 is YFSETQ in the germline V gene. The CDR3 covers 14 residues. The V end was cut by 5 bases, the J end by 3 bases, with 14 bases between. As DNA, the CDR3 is TGCGCCAGCAGAGAAGGAGGGGTCGACTATGGCTACACCTTC. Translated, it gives CASREGGVDYGYTF.

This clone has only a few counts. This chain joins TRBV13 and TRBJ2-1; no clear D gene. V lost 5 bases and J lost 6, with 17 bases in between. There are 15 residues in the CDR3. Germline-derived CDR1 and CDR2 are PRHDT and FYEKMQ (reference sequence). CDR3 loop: CASSPPGGYGNEQFF. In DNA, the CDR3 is TGTGCCAGCAGCCCCCCTGGCGGTTACGGCAATGAGCAGTTCTTC.

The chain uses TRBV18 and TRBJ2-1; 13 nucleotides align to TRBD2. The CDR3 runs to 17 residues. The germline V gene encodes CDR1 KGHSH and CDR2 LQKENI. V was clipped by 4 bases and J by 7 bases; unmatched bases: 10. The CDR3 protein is CASSQTGLAGAKNEQFF. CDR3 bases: TGTGCCAGCTCACAAACCGGACTAGCGGGAGCGAAAAATGAGCAGTTCTTC.